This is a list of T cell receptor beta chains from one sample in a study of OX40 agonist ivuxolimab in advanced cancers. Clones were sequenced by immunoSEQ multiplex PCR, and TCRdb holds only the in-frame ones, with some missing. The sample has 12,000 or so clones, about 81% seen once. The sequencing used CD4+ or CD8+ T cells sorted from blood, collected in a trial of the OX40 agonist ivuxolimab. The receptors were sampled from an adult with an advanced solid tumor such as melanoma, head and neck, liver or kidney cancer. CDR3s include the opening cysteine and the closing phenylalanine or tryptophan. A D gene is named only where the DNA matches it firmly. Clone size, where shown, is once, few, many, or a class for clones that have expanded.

DNA: TGTGCCAGCAGCGTGTGGGACAGCCTAGATGGCTACACCTTC; CDR3: CASSVWDSLDGYTF; V: TRBV9; D: TRBD1; size: -; J: TRBJ1-2
DNA: TGTGCCAGCAGTGAAGGGGTAGGCAGCTATGGCTACACCTTC; CDR3: CASSEGVGSYGYTF; V: TRBV2; D: -; size: -; J: TRBJ1-2
DNA: TGTGCCAGTCGGCTTGGGACTACTAATGAAAAACTGTTTTTT; CDR3: CASRLGTTNEKLFF; V: TRBV2; D: -; size: -; J: TRBJ1-4
DNA: TGTGCCAGCAGCAGGACAGGGAGGGGGGGAGAGACCCAGTACTTC; CDR3: CASSRTGRGGETQYF; V: TRBV27; D: -; size: -; J: TRBJ2-5
DNA: TGTGCCAGCAGCCAGCTGGGGGAAGGGGATTCACCCCTCCACTTT; CDR3: CASSQLGEGDSPLHF; V: TRBV7-6; D: -; size: -; J: TRBJ1-6
DNA: TGTGCCAGCAGCCAACTCGGGGGAGCTGCTTACGAGCAGTACTTC; CDR3: CASSQLGGAAYEQYF; V: TRBV14; D: -; size: -; J: TRBJ2-7
DNA: TGCGCCAGCAGCTTGGTTTGGGGGGGGGTTCACCAAGAGACCCAGTACTTC; CDR3: CASSLVWGGVHQETQYF; V: TRBV5-1; D: TRBD2; size: -; J: TRBJ2-5
DNA: TGTGCTAGCAGCCCTAGCCCGGGCCAAGAGACCCAGTACTTC; CDR3: CASSPSPGQETQYF; V: TRBV7-7; D: -; size: -; J: TRBJ2-5
DNA: TGTGCCAGCAGCCAAGGGGGATTTAACACCGGGGAGCTGTTTTTT; CDR3: CASSQGGFNTGELFF; V: TRBV4-2; D: -; size: -; J: TRBJ2-2
DNA: TGCGCCAGCAGCCAAGAAACGGGAGTGAACACTGAAGCTTTCTTT; CDR3: CASSQETGVNTEAFF; V: TRBV4-1; D: -; size: -; J: TRBJ1-1
DNA: TGTGCCAGCAGTTCTATAGGTTTTAATGAGCAGTTCTTC; CDR3: CASSSIGFNEQFF; V: TRBV7-6; D: -; size: -; J: TRBJ2-1
DNA: TGTGCCAGTAGTATAGGAGGAGGGGGGCAGCCCCAGCATTTT; CDR3: CASSIGGGGQPQHF; V: TRBV19; D: -; size: -; J: TRBJ1-5
DNA: TGTGCCAGCAGCTTTTGGGGGCTCGACATGGACACTGAAGCTTTCTTT; CDR3: CASSFWGLDMDTEAFF; V: TRBV7-9; D: -; size: -; J: TRBJ1-1
DNA: TGTGCCAGCAGTTCCGGGACTAGCGGGATTACGCAGTATTTT; CDR3: CASSSGTSGITQYF; V: TRBV27; D: TRBD2; size: -; J: TRBJ2-3
DNA: TGTGCCAGCAGCTTGGAGGGGGCGCAGAATTCACCCCTCCACTTT; CDR3: CASSLEGAQNSPLHF; V: TRBV5-5; D: TRBD1; size: -; J: TRBJ1-6
DNA: TGTGCCAGTAGTATAGCGGGAGGTTCGCACAATGAGCAGTTCTTC; CDR3: CASSIAGGSHNEQFF; V: TRBV19; D: TRBD2; size: -; J: TRBJ2-1
DNA: TGCGCCAGCAGCTTGGCGGGGGGGCTTAATGAGCAGTTCTTC; CDR3: CASSLAGGLNEQFF; V: TRBV5-1; D: TRBD2; size: -; J: TRBJ2-1
DNA: TGTGCCAGCAGTCACTCGGGAGGGGAGACCCAGTACTTC; CDR3: CASSHSGGETQYF; V: TRBV7-9; D: TRBD2; size: -; J: TRBJ2-5
DNA: TGTGCCAGCAGCGACCATAGGGGGCGGAGTACTGAAGCTTTCTTT; CDR3: CASSDHRGRSTEAFF; V: TRBV2; D: TRBD1; size: once; J: TRBJ1-1
DNA: TGTGCCAGCAGTTACTCCCGGGGACAGGGAACCGGGGAGCTGTTTTTT; CDR3: CASSYSRGQGTGELFF; V: TRBV6-5; D: TRBD1; size: -; J: TRBJ2-2
DNA: TGCAGCGCATCCGGGTCCCAGGGAGATACGCAGTATTTT; CDR3: CSASGSQGDTQYF; V: TRBV29-1; D: -; size: few; J: TRBJ2-3
DNA: TGTGCCAGCAGCCTTCGGGTCGTCCTGATCCAAGAGACCCAGTACTTC; CDR3: CASSLRVVLIQETQYF; V: TRBV5-6; D: -; size: -; J: TRBJ2-5
DNA: TGCGCCAGCAGCCAAGATACGGCGGGAGGGCTGGTTGATACGCAGTATTTT; CDR3: CASSQDTAGGLVDTQYF; V: TRBV4-1; D: TRBD2; size: -; J: TRBJ2-3
DNA: TGTGCCAGCAGTGACCCTAAACAGGGGGGGAACACTGAAGCTTTCTTT; CDR3: CASSDPKQGGNTEAFF; V: TRBV2; D: TRBD1; size: -; J: TRBJ1-1
DNA: TGCGCCAGCAGCCCCCGGGACAGGGGGCAGAAAGAAAACATTCAGTACTTC; CDR3: CASSPRDRGQKENIQYF; V: TRBV4-1; D: TRBD1; size: -; J: TRBJ2-4
DNA: TGCGCCAGCAGCTTGGGGGCAGGGGCCACTGAAGCTTTCTTT; CDR3: CASSLGAGATEAFF; V: TRBV5-1; D: -; size: -; J: TRBJ1-1
DNA: TGTGCCAGCAGCCTAACTAGCGGGGGGCGGTACGGGACCCAGTACTTC; CDR3: CASSLTSGGRYGTQYF; V: TRBV7-3; D: TRBD2; size: once; J: TRBJ2-5
DNA: TGTGCCAGCAGTGAAAATCTCCGGCTGGAGGCATCCTACGAGCAGTACTTC; CDR3: CASSENLRLEASYEQYF; V: TRBV6-1; D: -; size: once; J: TRBJ2-7
DNA: TGTGCCAGCAGCAAAGGGGTCGGGGACGAGCAGTACTTC; CDR3: CASSKGVGDEQYF; V: TRBV7-9; D: -; size: -; J: TRBJ2-7
DNA: TGTGCCAGCAGCTTAGCGCGTCCTAGCGGGAACCCCTCCTACGAGCAGTACTTC; CDR3: CASSLARPSGNPSYEQYF; V: TRBV7-6; D: TRBD2; size: -; J: TRBJ2-7
DNA: TGTGCCAGCAGCGCCGGGGGTATCGAGCAGTTCTTC; CDR3: CASSAGGIEQFF; V: TRBV6-1; D: -; size: few; J: TRBJ2-1
DNA: TGTGCCAGCAGCCCCCGCTCGGGTTTGAACACTGAAGCTTTCTTT; CDR3: CASSPRSGLNTEAFF; V: TRBV11-2; D: -; size: -; J: TRBJ1-1
DNA: TGTGCCAGCAGGGGACTAGCGGGAAGCTTGGATACGCAGTATTTT; CDR3: CASRGLAGSLDTQYF; V: TRBV6-6; D: TRBD2; size: -; J: TRBJ2-3
DNA: TGTGCCAGCAGACTAGGACAACCCCTCTCCACAGATACGCAGTATTTT; CDR3: CASRLGQPLSTDTQYF; V: TRBV27; D: -; size: -; J: TRBJ2-3
DNA: TGTGCCAGCAGCGTTAGGACAGGGGAAGAGACCCAGTACTTC; CDR3: CASSVRTGEETQYF; V: TRBV9; D: TRBD1; size: -; J: TRBJ2-5
DNA: TGCGCCAGCAGCTTGGAACAGCCCCTCTATGGCTACACCTTC; CDR3: CASSLEQPLYGYTF; V: TRBV5-1; D: -; size: -; J: TRBJ1-2
DNA: TGCGCCAGCGAGATGACAGCCGACAGATTCTACGAGCAGTACTTC; CDR3: CASEMTADRFYEQYF; V: TRBV10-1; D: -; size: -; J: TRBJ2-7
DNA: TGTGCCAGCAGGAAACAGGGAAAGGAGACCCAGTACTTC; CDR3: CASRKQGKETQYF; V: TRBV6-1; D: -; size: -; J: TRBJ2-5
DNA: TGTGCCGGGTCGGACGGCACAGATACGCAGTATTTT; CDR3: CAGSDGTDTQYF; V: TRBV6-1; D: -; size: -; J: TRBJ2-3
DNA: TGTGCCAGCAGCTTAGGGCCGGGCGTTGAGCAGTTCTTC; CDR3: CASSLGPGVEQFF; V: TRBV7-9; D: -; size: -; J: TRBJ2-1
DNA: TGTGCCAGCAGTCAAGCGGGGGGGCACTATGAGCAGTTCTTC; CDR3: CASSQAGGHYEQFF; V: TRBV7-2; D: TRBD2; size: -; J: TRBJ2-1
DNA: TGTGCCAGCAGCCAACTAGCGGGACTCACAGATACGCAGTATTTT; CDR3: CASSQLAGLTDTQYF; V: TRBV6-5; D: TRBD2; size: -; J: TRBJ2-3
DNA: TGTGCCAGCAGCTCACCGGGGGGGGGTTTCACCGGGGAGCTGTTTTTT; CDR3: CASSSPGGGFTGELFF; V: TRBV11-1; D: TRBD2; size: few; J: TRBJ2-2
DNA: TGTGCCAGCAGTGAATTAAGGGGGACAAATTCACCCCTCCACTTT; CDR3: CASSELRGTNSPLHF; V: TRBV25-1; D: -; size: -; J: TRBJ1-6
DNA: TGTGCCAGCAGTGAAGCCCCCGTAGGGTTCGGTTCACCCCTCCACTTT; CDR3: CASSEAPVGFGSPLHF; V: TRBV2; D: -; size: once; J: TRBJ1-6
DNA: TGTGCCAGCAGCGACTCCCGGGACAGGGGTGTCTACGAGCAGTACTTC; CDR3: CASSDSRDRGVYEQYF; V: TRBV9; D: TRBD1; size: few; J: TRBJ2-7
DNA: TGTGCTCGGATAGACCGAGCATACTATGGCTACACCTTC; CDR3: CARIDRAYYGYTF; V: TRBV30; D: -; size: -; J: TRBJ1-2
DNA: TGTGCCAGCAGCTCCGACCCTTCGGGACAGAAGACCACAGATACGCAGTATTTT; CDR3: CASSSDPSGQKTTDTQYF; V: TRBV7-8; D: TRBD1; size: -; J: TRBJ2-3
DNA: TGCGCCAGCAGCCAAGGTGGGGGGGATGAAAAACTGTTTTTT; CDR3: CASSQGGGDEKLFF; V: TRBV4-1; D: -; size: -; J: TRBJ1-4
DNA: TGTGCCAGCGGTCCTAGCGGGGCCTACAATGAGCAGTTCTTC; CDR3: CASGPSGAYNEQFF; V: TRBV6-5; D: TRBD2; size: -; J: TRBJ2-1
DNA: TGTGCCAGCAGCTCCACCGGGACAGAAGAGTCGAACATTCAGTACTTC; CDR3: CASSSTGTEESNIQYF; V: TRBV5-5; D: TRBD1; size: once; J: TRBJ2-4
DNA: TGTGCCAGCAGCCCGGGGGTCACGGGGTTAAGTGAGCAGTTCTTC; CDR3: CASSPGVTGLSEQFF; V: TRBV27; D: -; size: few; J: TRBJ2-1